This T cell receptor (beta chain) came from a study of T cell repertoires in cytomegalovirus infection (dated 2019 in TCRdb). As for the study more broadly: Peptide stimulations targeted recently identified HLA-C-restricted CMV epitopes, whose presentation resists viral immunomodulation, together with well-studied HLA-B-restricted epitopes. The HLA type of each donor mattered for the analysis, because public TCR beta signatures pointed to carriage of CMV infection along with the matching HLA type. On the study overall, not on this receptor specifically: The ex vivo response was dominated by HLA-C-restricted CMV-specific TCR beta clonotypes, and the single most frequent clonotype in two of eight donors was supplied by these HLA-C-restricted clonotypes. Cumulative frequency of public TCR beta family members discriminated carriers of CMV infection plus the relevant HLA type in this cohort and an independent roughly 330-donor cohort.

V is pared back by 2 bases and J by 4 bases, with 17 bases lying between the germline termini. CDR1 and CDR2, per the germline V gene, are MGHRA and YSYEKL. The CDR3 spans 16 residues, from the cysteine through the phenylalanine. The retained sequence is limited to the CDR3, 48 bases, with the frame set at the first base. Read against the paper, the sample's treatment or condition label means: in vitro stimulation with specific CMV peptide epitopes to enrich CMV-specific T cells. Worth noting for this clonotype: The antigen this receptor binds is unknown. Base-call qualities are not available, and no considerably larger clone is one nucleotide away.

The sequencer listed for this sample is Illumina HiSeq 1500. TCRdb reanalyzed the raw reads on its own, using fastp at Q25 for trimming and MiXCR for clone calling, and kept in-frame beta chains. Each entry is one CDR3 protein sequence, shown with its most common DNA and genes. Recorded for this sample are 450,000 to 550,000 distinct CDR3 sequences; roughly 46% of them occurred a single time. Around 45% of the sample comes from the top ten. This receptor chain uses TRBV4-1 and TRBJ1-1; the D gene is perhaps TRBD1, from 6 matching bases. The source material was cultured PBMCs, sampled from culture after CMV antigen stimulation. The sequence came from a human donor in good health (CMV status not recorded). Some clones in this sample may be carry-over from other donors' samples. CDR3 loop: CASSQRRRGGGTEAFF. The nucleotide sequence is given as TGCGCCAGCAGCCAAAGACGTCGAGGGGGGGGCACTGAAGCTTTCTTT.